Reported below is one T cell receptor (beta chain). Its target antigen remains unknown. No quality values exist for individual bases; no much larger clone is one base distant. The sample originates from a study of identical twins (dated by TCRdb to the mid-2010s). With regard to the full study: The study deep-sequenced TCR alpha and beta repertoires from monozygotic twins, unrelated adults of various ages and cord blood to test whether fetal clonotypes persist. To rule out contamination, replicate twin experiments were performed at different times with different library preparation protocols. Broader findings and caveats from the paper: The excess sharing between twins in beta out-of-frame sequences was weaker because fewer shared sequences reduced the signal-to-noise ratio. Because the same donors could not be followed over many years, the conclusions relied on cross-sectional statistical analysis. Fewer insertions were carried by abundant cord blood beta clonotypes, a similar but weaker trend appeared in young adult naive repertoires, and no such trend appeared in memory repertoires. In monozygotic twins, recombination models systematically underestimated out-of-frame TCR alpha sharing, but the models matched the sharing seen between unrelated individuals. Compared with coincidental sharing between unrelated individuals, an excess of low generation-probability sequences was observed among out-of-frame TCR alpha sequences shared between twins. Invariant T cells such as MAIT and iNKT could partly confound zero-insertion analyses, although diverse VJ usage argued against such confounding for most clonotypes.

For CDR1 and CDR2, the germline V gene (reference sequence) lists LNHDA and SQIVND. Including the terminal cysteine and phenylalanine, the CDR3 comprises 11 residues. CDR3 DNA only is kept here, 33 bases in frame from base 1. Trimming removed 8 bases from V and 4 bases from J, leaving 9 bases between the germline ends. Every donor in the study was a healthy Caucasian. The twin cohort comprised three pairs of female monozygotic twins, all aged about 18 to 29 years. Miltenyi CD45RO+ enrichment and human naive T-cell isolation kits were used to isolate memory (CD45RO+) and naive T cells from PBMC. The receptor library was made with 5' RACE. The run used an Illumina HiSeq 2000. A universal primer binding site was introduced by template switching, and a unique molecular identifier was present in the final cDNA, enabling accurate counting of TCR cDNA molecules. Specific primers in the conserved constant-segment region were used to synthesize first-strand cDNA for TCR alpha and beta chains. To control for contamination, every cDNA library was double barcoded, receiving both a SMART-Mk sample barcode and Illumina barcodes. TruSeq adapter sequences and Illumina sample barcodes were added in two successive PCR steps. Sequencing of the TCR alpha and beta cDNA libraries was done on the Illumina HiSeq platform using custom primers. Under the source paper's analysis protocol: MiGEC processed the raw reads to extract unique molecular identifiers, while MiXCR was used to determine the CDR3 positions. Recombination models were inferred per individual with the repgenHMM and IGoR tools using an EM algorithm. The tcR package in R was used for shared clonotype analysis, with sharing normalized by the product of cloneset sizes. To study raw recombination free of thymic and clonal selection effects, out-of-frame nonproductive sequences were analyzed. TCRdb ran its own pipeline on the public reads, namely fastp trimming at Q25 and MiXCR clone calling, and kept in-frame beta chains. A single entry per CDR3 protein holds the most common genes and DNA from its merged rows. TCRdb, not the original authors, processed these V and J calls. This sample lists hundreds of thousands of distinct CDR3 sequences; around 8% were detected once. The ten largest clonotypes hold 1.9% of the sample.

Another study also made use of these data, one on yellow fever vaccine responses in identical twins. Reported in the second study: According to the authors, in identical twins the way T cells responded to vaccination appeared partly convergent and partly personalized. The study precisely tracked vaccine-responding T cell clones in identical twins.

The specimen sequenced was memory (CD45RO+) T cells sorted from blood. The sample's cell subset or site label, in plain terms: CD45RO+ enriched T cells. Rearrangement joined TRBV19 to TRBJ2-7, with TRBD1 as a weak D call on 6 bases. This receptor was identified in a woman between 18 and 30 years old in good health. CDR3 sequence: CASSTGYEQYF. The sequenced DNA is TGTGCCAGTTCGACAGGATACGAGCAGTACTTC.